The next 24 T cell receptor beta chains were all read from a single sample in a study of T cells in Graves' hyperthyroidism and ophthalmopathy. Template material for amplifying TCR beta CDR3 regions consisted of RNA transcripts. The HTBI primer set served for first-round RT-PCR of the TCR CDR3. TCRdb processed the multiplex PCR reads anew with MiXCR; each CDR3 protein has one entry. The sample comprises around 300,000 distinct CDR3 sequences, roughly 14% of which are singletons, and around 25% rests with the top ten. Material for sequencing was blood. All receptors derive from a woman between 25 and 40 years old with Graves' hyperthyroidism.

Worth noting for this clonotype: A much larger clone differs from this one at a single base, so this may be a read error. The chain has TRBV20-1 and TRBJ1-2; 8 nucleotides agree with TRBD1. Germline CDR1 DFQATT, CDR2 SNEGSKA (reference sequence). This CDR3 is built from 14 residues. The trim removed 5 bases at V and 5 bases at J, leaving 10 bases unmatched. CDR3: CSAATGTGSYGYTF. The CDR3 DNA follows: TGCAGTGCTGCCACCGGGACAGGCTCTTATGGCTACACCTTC.

This clonotype turned up a few times. This rearrangement joins TRBV11-2 to TRBJ2-6; 8 bases align to TRBD2. Looked up from germline, CDR1 is SGHAT and CDR2 is FQNNGV. The CDR3 contains 18 residues. The V and J ends lost 2 bases and 0 bases, in that order; junction bases with no gene match: 6. The CDR3 here is CASSLLAGRYSGANVLTF. The CDR3 DNA reads TGTGCCAGCAGCTTATTAGCGGGACGGTACTCTGGGGCCAACGTCCTGACTTTC.

This clonotype was seen ten or more times. The chain couples TRBV28 to TRBJ2-7; 7 bases line up with TRBD2. The V gene end was trimmed by 3 bases and the J gene end by 7 bases; junction bases not matched to a gene: 9. CDR1 is MDHEN and CDR2 is SYDVKM in the germline V gene. The CDR3 sequence is 14 residues long. The CDR3 reads CASSLAGVRLEQYF. The CDR3 nucleotides read TGTGCCAGCAGTTTGGCGGGAGTCCGGCTGGAGCAGTACTTC.

This clonotype was counted at least ten times. The CDR3: CASSRDIGTGELFF. The CDR3 bases are TGTGCCAGCAGCCGGGACATCGGCACCGGGGAGCTGTTTTTT. V and J are TRBV7-3 and TRBJ2-2, with a possible D match to TRBD1 (6 bases). The CDR3 length is 14 residues. V lost 5 bases to trimming and J lost 4 bases, with 11 bases between them. The V gene's germline CDR1 is SGHTA and CDR2 FQGTGA.

Ten or more counts support this clonotype. V gene TRBV11-2 combines with J gene TRBJ2-1; 9 bases match TRBD1. This CDR3 has 14 amino acids. Per the germline V gene, CDR1 is SGHAT and CDR2 is FQNNGV. The V gene end was trimmed by 6 bases and the J gene end by 5 bases; junction bases not matched to a gene: 5. Written as DNA, the CDR3 is TGTGCCAGCAGGAGCAACAGGGGGCACAATGAGCAGTTCTTC. Protein: CASRSNRGHNEQFF. The full variable domain, with the rest looked up from reference TRBV11-2 and TRBJ2-1, is EAGVAQSPRYKIIEKRQSVAFWCNPISGHATLYWYQQILGQGPKLLIQFQNNGVVDDSQLPKDRFSAERLKGVDSTLKIQPAKLEDSAVYLCASRSNRGHNEQFFGPGTRLTVL.

This clonotype occurred many times. CDR3 bases: TGCAGCGTCTTAAACACAGGACGGGGGGACGAGCAGTACTTC. This gives the protein CSVLNTGRGDEQYF. The chain couples TRBV29-1 to TRBJ2-7; 7 bases are shared with TRBD2. Per the germline V gene, CDR1 is SQVTM and CDR2 is ANQGSEA. The trim removed 6 bases at V and 5 bases at J, leaving 13 bases unmatched. This CDR3 is built from 14 residues.

This clonotype was seen repeatedly, ten times or more. The chain employs TRBV30 and TRBJ1-1, with D possibly being TRBD1 (6 bases). The CDR3 extends over 13 amino acids. Per germline, CDR1 GTSNPN and CDR2 SVGIG (reference sequence). The V end was cut by 6 bases, the J end by 0 bases, with 11 bases between. In nucleotides, the CDR3 is TGTGCCTGCTACAGGGACATGAACACTGAAGCTTTCTTT. Residues: CACYRDMNTEAFF.

The table lists this clonotype with a few counts. The rearrangement links TRBV5-1 to TRBJ2-7; 7 bases are a match to TRBD1. The CDR3 covers 13 residues. The V segment lost 2 bases and the J segment 5 bases; nucleotides outside the gene matches: 4. The germline gives CDR1 SGHRS, CDR2 YFSETQ. Here the CDR3 reads CASSFTGDHEQYF. DNA for the CDR3: TGCGCCAGCAGCTTCACAGGGGACCACGAGCAGTACTTC.

This clonotype was observed many times. This chain joins TRBV6-2 or TRBV6-3 and TRBJ1-5; 9 nucleotides align to TRBD1. Per germline, CDR1 MNHEY and CDR2 SVGEGT. The V and J ends lost 10 bases and 10 bases, in that order; junction bases with no gene match: 17. This CDR3 is 15 amino acids long. In DNA, the CDR3 is TGTGCCACCCATACTCCCGGGACAGGGTTCATCCCCCAGCATTTT. Translated: CATHTPGTGFIPQHF.

This clonotype was recorded many times. The chain links TRBV28 to TRBJ2-1; unclear D gene. V was shortened by 6 bases and J by 9 bases, with 15 bases between the two germline ends. CDR1 MDHEN and CDR2 SYDVKM come from the germline V gene. The CDR3 spans 13 residues. The CDR3 here is CASRPSRLPEQFF. Here the CDR3 DNA reads TGTGCCAGCAGGCCAAGTCGGTTACCTGAGCAGTTCTTC.

Many counts were recorded for this clonotype. The gene calls are TRBV6-1 and TRBJ1-3; TRBD1 matches 9 bases. This CDR3 contains 15 residues. The germline CDR1 and CDR2 sequences are MNHNS and SASEGT. J was trimmed by 2 bases and V by 6 bases; bases with no gene match: 5. CDR3 residues: CASSPGDRAGNTIYF. The CDR3 nucleotides are TGTGCCAGCAGCCCCGGGGACAGGGCTGGAAACACCATATATTTT.

This clonotype was detected ten times or more. The V call is TRBV27, the J call TRBJ2-7; 7 bases are shared with TRBD2. This CDR3 contains 16 residues. Trimming took 2 bases from V and 5 from J; bases not matched to a gene: 12. Germline V gives CDR1 MNHEY, CDR2 SMNVEV (reference sequence). The DNA for the CDR3 is TGTGCCAGCAGTTTAAGGAGGTGGGCAGGGAGGGACGAGCAGTACTTC. It is translated as CASSLRRWAGRDEQYF.

The chain has TRBV20-1 and TRBJ1-2; D is undetermined. The CDR3 consists of 12 residues. Germline CDR1 reads DFQATT; CDR2 reads SNEGSKA (reference sequence). Trimming pared 5 bases from V and 4 bases from J, leaving 11 bases between. DNA of the CDR3: TGCAGTGCTGACCTCGGGAGCTATGGCTACACCTTC. Translation: CSADLGSYGYTF.

The chain recombines TRBV27 with TRBJ2-3; 8 bases align to TRBD2. This CDR3 has 17 residues. The ends lost 5 bases at V and 5 bases at J; junction bases unmatched: 15. Looked up from germline, CDR1 is MNHEY and CDR2 is SMNVEV (reference sequence). CDR3: CASSRAGTRRGGDTQYF. DNA of the CDR3: TGTGCCAGCAGTCGGGCCGGGACTAGAAGGGGAGGAGATACGCAGTATTTT.

As concerns this clonotype: A much larger clone lies one base from this, so it may be a read error. The chain links TRBV28 to TRBJ2-1, with 9 bases matching TRBD2. Germline V gene data show CDR1 as MDHEN and CDR2 as SYDVKM. There are 16 residues in the CDR3. CDR3 DNA: TGTGCCAGCAGTTCGTTAGCGGGAGTGACCTACAGTGAGCAGTTCTTC. This encodes CASSSLAGVTYSEQFF.

This clonotype was counted only a few times. A much larger clone is a single base away; this may be a read error. This chain joins TRBV28 and TRBJ2-3; tentative D call: TRBD1 (7 bases). Germline V lookup: CDR1 MDHEN, CDR2 SYDVKM. The CDR3 has 16 residues. The chain's CDR3 is CASRSGLKGGTDAQYF. In DNA, the CDR3 is TGTGCCAGCAGATCGGGACTTAAAGGGGGCACAGATGCGCAGTATTTT.

The CDR3 bases are TGTGCCAGCAGCTCTGGACTGGGGTCGTTCTACGAGCAGTACTTC. It translates to CASSSGLGSFYEQYF. The chain employs TRBV7-9 and TRBJ2-7, with D perhaps TRBD2 (5 bases). CDR1 is SEHNR, CDR2 FQNEAQ, per germline (reference sequence). Trimming took 4 bases from V and 3 from J, leaving 16 bases between them. This CDR3 spans 15 amino acids.

This sequence joins TRBV3-1 and TRBJ2-6; tentative D call: TRBD2 (6 bases). Germline V gene data show CDR1 as LGHDT and CDR2 as YNNKEL (reference sequence). CDR3 length equals 13 residues. V lost 4 bases to trimming and J lost 6 bases, with 7 bases between them. The CDR3: CASSPGEANVLTF. In nucleotides, the CDR3 is TGTGCCAGCAGCCCGGGAGAGGCCAACGTCCTGACTTTC. Full variable domain (missing parts from reference TRBV3-1 and TRBJ2-6): DTAVSQTPKYLVTQMGNDKSIKCEQNLGHDTMYWYKQDSKKFLKIMFSYNNKELIINETVPNRFSPKSPDKAHLNLHINSLELGDSAVYFCASSPGEANVLTFGAGSRLTVL.

The table lists this clonotype with many counts. The J gene is TRBJ2-7, the V gene TRBV20-1, with TRBD2 matching over 8 bases. Per germline, CDR1 DFQATT and CDR2 SNEGSKA (reference sequence). This CDR3 comprises 15 residues. V trimming: 0 bases; J trimming: 6 bases; junction bases outside the gene matches: 10. In DNA form, the CDR3 reads TGCAGTGCTAGAGATCGCCAGCGGGAGTTTCGCGAGCAGTACTTC. It specifies CSARDRQREFREQYF.

This clonotype was recorded at least ten times. As DNA, the CDR3 is TGTGCCAGCCAAAGTGGGGGGGGTTGGGACACCGGGGAGCTGTTTTTT. Amino acid sequence: CASQSGGGWDTGELFF. The chain employs TRBV28 and TRBJ2-2; TRBD2 agrees at 7 bases. J lost 3 bases, V lost 8 bases, and 12 bases had no gene match. CDR1 is MDHEN and CDR2 is SYDVKM in the germline V gene. The CDR3 length is 16 residues.

This clonotype has ten or more counts. The V gene is TRBV12-3 or TRBV12-4, the J gene TRBJ2-7; TRBD1 or TRBD2 may be the D gene (5 bases each). CDR3 length: 13 amino acids. Trimming left V 4 bases short and J 5 bases short, with 12 bases between. The CDR3 nucleotides read TGTGCCAGCAGTTGGGCAGGGAGCAACGAGCAGTACTTC. This gives the protein CASSWAGSNEQYF.

This clonotype was counted between two and nine times. V usage is TRBV28 and J usage is TRBJ2-1; TRBD2 matches at 7 bases. CDR3 length: 16 residues. Germline loops: CDR1 MDHEN, CDR2 SYDVKM. Trimming cost V 3 bases and J 9 bases; bases outside gene matches: 14. CDR3 sequence (DNA): TGTGCCAGCAGTTTCGGGTATACGGGAGGTAGTAGTGAGCAGTTCTTC. It is translated as CASSFGYTGGSSEQFF.

This clonotype occurred once. This may come from a read error, since a much larger clone is one base off. The chain has TRBV13 and TRBJ1-3, with D possibly being TRBD1 (6 bases). V shed 6 bases and J shed 8 bases, with 17 bases lying between them. The CDR3 length is 14 residues. The V gene's germline CDR1 is PRHDT and CDR2 FYEKMQ (reference sequence). The CDR3 protein is CASSTNRVADTIYF. Written as DNA, the CDR3 is TGTGCCAGCAGTACCAACAGGGTCGCGGACACCATATATTTT.

This clonotype was recorded at least ten times. The rearrangement links TRBV28 to TRBJ2-7, with TRBD2 matching 7 bases. CDR3 length equals 15 residues. J was trimmed by 3 bases and V by 6 bases; bases with no gene match: 11. The germline gives CDR1 MDHEN, CDR2 SYDVKM. The CDR3 DNA reads as TGTGCCAGCAGACGAAGCGGGGTAGGGATCTACGAGCAGTACTTC. Amino acid sequence: CASRRSGVGIYEQYF. The variable domain in full, completed from reference TRBV28 and TRBJ2-7, reads DVKVTQSSRYLVKRTGEKVFLECVQDMDHENMFWYRQDPGLGLRLIYFSYDVKMKEKGDIPEGYSVSREKKERFSLILESASTNQTSMYLCASRRSGVGIYEQYFGPGTRLTVT.